The 14 T cell receptor beta chains in this list originate from one sample, sequenced in a study of blood T cells in healthy people across ages (dated by TCRdb to between 2015 and 2016). Libraries were constructed by 5' RACE. The listed sequencing device is Illumina HiSeq 2500. A second PCR of about 7 to 12 cycles was run with a J-beta primer mix and a sample-barcoded 5' primer. TCRdb reanalyzed the raw reads on its own, using fastp at Q25 for trimming and MiXCR for clone calling, and kept in-frame beta chains. Every CDR3 protein is listed once, alongside the most common genes and DNA of its rows. A total of under 950,000 distinct CDR3 sequences appear in this sample, over 20% of them only once. About 22% of the sample rests with the top ten. The specimen sequenced was blood. The receptors come from a man aged 65-85 years in good health.

This clonotype turned up a few times. The genes are TRBV2 and TRBJ2-3; D is possibly TRBD1 or TRBD2 (6 bases each). This CDR3 has 13 residues. Trimming pared 7 bases from V and 2 bases from J, leaving 10 bases between. Germline V gene lookup returns CDR1 SNHLY and CDR2 FYNNEI. In nucleotides, the CDR3 is TGTGCCAGCATGCGGGACACCACAGATACGCAGTATTTT. This encodes CASMRDTTDTQYF.

This clonotype appeared a few times. V gene TRBV6-5 combines with J gene TRBJ2-2, with a possible D match to TRBD1 (6 bases). This CDR3 has 15 amino acids. V was shortened by 9 bases and J by 3 bases, with 17 bases between the two germline ends. Germline CDR1 reads MNHEY; CDR2 reads SVGAGI. The CDR3 nucleotides read TGTGCCAGTACAAAGGACAGACGGGACACCGGGGAGCTGTTTTTT. It encodes CASTKDRRDTGELFF.

This clonotype was counted a few times. The chain couples TRBV24-1 to TRBJ2-3; the match to TRBD2 covers 7 bases. V shed 4 bases, J shed 5 bases, and the junction held 11 bases outside the gene matches. Germline loops: CDR1 KGHDR, CDR2 SFDVKD. The CDR3 is 16 amino acids. The DNA for the CDR3 is TGTGCCACCAGTGACTCCCGGGGGGAGGTGAAAGATACGCAGTATTTT. As protein: CATSDSRGEVKDTQYF.

V and J are TRBV6-6 and TRBJ2-5, with 8 bases identical to TRBD2. Trimming removed 2 bases from V and 3 bases from J; junction bases left unmatched: 5. Germline CDR1 and CDR2: MNHNY and SVGAGI (reference sequence). There are 15 residues in the CDR3. The CDR3 protein is CASSYEGGGKETQYF. As DNA, the CDR3 is TGTGCCAGCAGTTACGAGGGCGGGGGGAAAGAGACCCAGTACTTC.

This clonotype came up many times. DNA for the CDR3: TGTGCCAGCAGTTTACTTACTACGAACATTCAGTACTTC. Amino acids: CASSLLTTNIQYF. The V and J genes are TRBV12-3 or TRBV12-4 and TRBJ2-4; D not certain. V lost 2 bases to trimming and J lost 7 bases, with 9 bases between them. The CDR3 covers 13 residues.

This clonotype showed up many times. The chain has TRBV7-2 and TRBJ2-7, with a possible D match to TRBD1 (6 bases). Germline V gene sequence: CDR1 SGHTA, CDR2 FQGNSA. This CDR3 contains 15 residues. The V end was cut by 5 bases, the J end by 5 bases, with 19 bases between. This chain's CDR3 is CASSPPRTASHEQYF. CDR3 nucleotides: TGTGCCAGCAGCCCCCCCCGGACAGCTTCCCACGAGCAGTACTTC. The full variable domain, its missing parts supplied by reference TRBV7-2 and TRBJ2-7, is GAGVSQSPSNKVTEKGKDVELRCDPISGHTALYWYRQSLGQGLEFLIYFQGNSAPDKSGLPSDRFSAERTGGSVSTLTIQRTQQEDSAVYLCASSPPRTASHEQYFGPGTRLTVT.

The chain couples TRBV5-8 to TRBJ1-2; D call uncertain. CDR1 SGHTS and CDR2 YDEGEE come from the germline V gene. The CDR3 covers 14 residues. Trimming took 1 base from V and 5 from J, leaving 12 bases between them. The CDR3 bases are TGTGCCAGCAGCTTGCCATTAAAGGTTTATGGCTACACCTTC. Amino acids: CASSLPLKVYGYTF. Complete variable domain (other parts from reference TRBV5-8 and TRBJ1-2): EAGVTQSPTHLIKTRGQQATLRCSPISGHTSVYWYQQALGLGLQFLLWYDEGEERNRGNFPPRFSGRQFPNYSSELNVNALELEDSALYLCASSLPLKVYGYTFGSGTRLTVV.

This clonotype was detected many times. This chain connects TRBV15 to TRBJ2-1, with D tentatively TRBD1 or TRBD2 (5 bases each). There are 17 residues in the CDR3. V lost 2 bases to trimming and J lost 1 base, with 15 bases between them. Per germline, CDR1 LNHNV and CDR2 YYDKDF (reference sequence). Here the CDR3 DNA reads TGTGCCACCAGCAGAAATCAAGGGAGACAGTCCTACAATGAGCAGTTCTTC. Translation: CATSRNQGRQSYNEQFF. Full variable domain (missing parts from reference TRBV15 and TRBJ2-1): DAMVIQNPRYQVTQFGKPVTLSCSQTLNHNVMYWYQQKSSQAPKLLFHYYDKDFNNEADTPDNFQSRRPNTSFCFLDIRSPGLGDTAMYLCATSRNQGRQSYNEQFFGPGTRLTVL.

V and J are TRBV11-2 and TRBJ2-5; 9 nucleotides match TRBD2. Germline CDR1 SGHAT, CDR2 FQNNGV. V was pared by 6 bases and J by 4 bases, with 9 bases of the junction left unmatched. The CDR3 is made up of 15 amino acids. CDR3 DNA: TGTGCCAGCAGTCTATATAGCGGGGGTTCAGAGACCCAGTACTTC. Protein sequence: CASSLYSGGSETQYF.

V usage is TRBV20-1 and J usage is TRBJ1-2; weak D call: TRBD1 (6 bases). CDR3 size: 13 residues. Germline V CDR1 and CDR2: DFQATT, SNEGSKA (reference sequence). V dropped 6 bases and J dropped 0 bases, with 11 bases sitting between them. CDR3 region: CSARTEANYGYTF. Written as DNA, the CDR3 is TGCAGTGCAAGGACAGAAGCTAACTATGGCTACACCTTC.

This clonotype has only one observation. The chain is built from TRBV11-2 and TRBJ2-5; possibly TRBD2 for D (7 bases). CDR1 and CDR2 (germline): SGHAT, FQNNGV. This CDR3 spans 15 amino acids. V was pared by 4 bases and J by 5 bases, with 17 bases between. The CDR3 DNA sequence: TGTGCCAGCAGCTCTTGGGGGGGGGGCCTCGAGACCCAGTACTTC. Amino acids: CASSSWGGGLETQYF.

This chain connects TRBV11-2 to TRBJ2-3, with 10 nucleotides matching TRBD2. Trimming cost V 5 bases and J 4 bases; bases outside gene matches: 6. Germline values: CDR1 SGHAT, CDR2 FQNNGV. This CDR3 comprises 15 residues. The chain's CDR3 is CASSTSGIQADTQYF. The CDR3 coding sequence is TGTGCCAGCAGCACTAGCGGGATTCAGGCAGATACGCAGTATTTT.

This clonotype was seen more than once but under ten times. The junction departs from germline at one end; a sequencing error may be responsible. The chain couples TRBV29-1 to TRBJ1-1, with 10 bases lining up with TRBD1. The length of the CDR3 is 14 residues. Looked up from germline, CDR1 is SQVTM and CDR2 is ANQGSEA. CDR3 sequence (DNA): TGCAGCGCCCCGGGACAGGGGTGGAGCACTGAAGCCTTCTTT. It codes for CSAPGQGWSTEAFF.

The chain is built from TRBV5-1 and TRBJ2-6; 9 nucleotides line up with TRBD1. Germline values: CDR1 SGHRS, CDR2 YFSETQ. V shed 5 bases, J shed 2 bases, and the junction held 11 bases outside the gene matches. There are 18 residues in the CDR3. Written as DNA, the CDR3 is TGCGCCAGCAGGGGACAGGGTAAAGTAGCGGCTGGGGCCAACGTCCTGACTTTC. It yields the protein CASRGQGKVAAGANVLTF.